The rows below give T cell receptor beta chains drawn from one sample of a study of regulatory T cells in long-lasting Graves disease. Each CDR3 protein is one row after TCRdb ran MiXCR on the multiplex PCR reads. This table holds fewer than 650,000 distinct CDR3 sequences, roughly a sixth found once. Another study also made use of these data, one on T cells in Graves' hyperthyroidism and ophthalmopathy.

The sample consisted of peripheral blood mononuclear cells (PBMCs), taken at new diagnosis, from a patient treated with antithyroid drugs. These receptors all come from a young man with Graves disease. The CDR3 runs from the conserved cysteine through the conserved F or W. The D gene is left open where the match is weak. Part of the rows lack a size; the others show once, few, many or a class for expanded clones.

TGTGCCAGCAGTTTGGAGGCGGTTCCTCGCGAGCAGTACTTC	CASSLEAVPREQYF	few	-	TRBV28	TRBJ2-7
TGCAGTGCTAGAGATGGGGCCGCGAGGGGCTACACCTTC	CSARDGAARGYTF	few	-	TRBV20-1	TRBJ1-2
TGCAGCCTTCTTAAGGCGGGCCCGGGCGAGCAGTACTTC	CSLLKAGPGEQYF	-	-	TRBV20-1	TRBJ2-7
TGTGCCAGCAGCCGCCCGGGACTAGCGGGAGCCTATGAGCAGTTCTTC	CASSRPGLAGAYEQFF	many	TRBD2	TRBV5-8	TRBJ2-1
TGTGCCAGCTCACCAAAAGACCCCTACGAGCAGTACTTC	CASSPKDPYEQYF	many	-	TRBV18	TRBJ2-7
TGTGCCAGCAGTCCCACCAGAGCTACTGAAGCTTTCTTT	CASSPTRATEAFF	many	-	TRBV6-1	TRBJ1-1
TGTGCCAGCAACCGCGGTAGCGGGAGCTCCTACAATGAGCAGTTCTTC	CASNRGSGSSYNEQFF	many	TRBD2	TRBV27	TRBJ2-1
TGTGCCAGCAGTTACTCGGGTTCTTGGGGCACTGAGCAGTTCTTC	CASSYSGSWGTEQFF	many	-	TRBV6-2/TRBV6-3	TRBJ2-1
TGTGCCAGCAGTCGAGGACAGAACCAGGGGGGCTCCTACGAGCAGTACTTC	CASSRGQNQGGSYEQYF	many	-	TRBV12-3/TRBV12-4	TRBJ2-7
TGTGCCAGCAGCTGGAGGGCCGACAGGGGTCGGGAGACCCAGTACTTC	CASSWRADRGRETQYF	many	TRBD1	TRBV11-2	TRBJ2-5
TGCCCGAAACTAGCGGCTTACAATGAGCAGTTCTTC	CPKLAAYNEQFF	few	TRBD2	TRBV29-1	TRBJ2-1
TGCGCCAGCAGCTTGGTCTACCGGGATACGCAGTATTTT	CASSLVYRDTQYF	-	-	TRBV5-1	TRBJ2-3
TGTGCCAGCAGCGTAGGGGAAGGGGGCTACACCGGGGAGCTGTTTTTT	CASSVGEGGYTGELFF	-	TRBD1	TRBV9	TRBJ2-2
TGTGCCAGCAGCTGGACGGAGAACTATGGCTACACCTTC	CASSWTENYGYTF	-	-	TRBV6-2/TRBV6-3	TRBJ1-2
TGCAGTGCTTACCTAGGGGGGAATGAGCAGTTCTTC	CSAYLGGNEQFF	few	-	TRBV20-1	TRBJ2-1
TGCGCCAGCAGCTTGGCCTCCGACAGGGGAAGCGGCTACACCTTC	CASSLASDRGSGYTF	-	TRBD1	TRBV5-1	TRBJ1-2
TGTGCCAGCAGCCCCTCTAACAGGGAGTCCTACGAGCAGTACTTC	CASSPSNRESYEQYF	few	-	TRBV28	TRBJ2-7
TGTGCCAGCAGTTCAGGGGGTACTGGAAACACCATATATTTT	CASSSGGTGNTIYF	many	TRBD1	TRBV28	TRBJ1-3
TGTGCCAGCAGTTTATCAGGGTTCTACACTGAAGCTTCCTTT	CASSLSGFYTEASF	few	-	TRBV27	TRBJ1-1
TGTGCCAGCAGCTTAGGTGGCAAACAAGAGACCCAGTACTTC	CASSLGGKQETQYF	-	-	TRBV7-9	TRBJ2-5